The T cell receptor beta chain described here comes from a study of Ad26.COV2.S vaccination and SARS-CoV-2 variants. Study-level background: Vaccine-arm donor from the placebo-controlled COV1001 Ad26.COV2.S trial. General study results and limits: The TCR breadth and depth analyses may have produced an underestimate of total T cell responses. CD8+ and CD4+ T cells specific for spike reportedly responded with substantial breadth after vaccination. Higher spike-specific TCR breadth was found in vaccine recipients than in placebo recipients.

Profiled with immunoSEQ multiplex PCR; TCRdb holds only in-frame clones, not every one. Here the sample spans roughly 500,000 clones, roughly nine tenths being singletons. Sample treatment: roughly 19 received Ad26.COV2.S at low or high dose, single or two shots; 5 received placebo; per-sample allocation not given. At day 63 after the first vaccine or placebo injection, samples were drawn. Note on this clone: The antigen is unknown.

The sequences come from peripheral blood, collected in a trial of Ad26.COV2.S vaccine versus placebo. The origin of this receptor is a person aged 18-60 years who received the Ad26.COV2.S COVID-19 vaccine or a placebo.

The CDR3 DNA reads TGTGCCAGAAGCTCGCCGTGCAGAAGGGACCGGTTCTCTGGAAACACCATATATTTT. Its protein is CARSSPCRRDRFSGNTIYF. The chain employs TRBV5-3 and TRBJ1-3; maybe TRBD1 (5 bases). TRBV5-3 is flagged as an ORF with uncertain function. Trimming took 3 bases from V and 0 from J, leaving 22 bases between them. This CDR3 is 19 amino acids long.